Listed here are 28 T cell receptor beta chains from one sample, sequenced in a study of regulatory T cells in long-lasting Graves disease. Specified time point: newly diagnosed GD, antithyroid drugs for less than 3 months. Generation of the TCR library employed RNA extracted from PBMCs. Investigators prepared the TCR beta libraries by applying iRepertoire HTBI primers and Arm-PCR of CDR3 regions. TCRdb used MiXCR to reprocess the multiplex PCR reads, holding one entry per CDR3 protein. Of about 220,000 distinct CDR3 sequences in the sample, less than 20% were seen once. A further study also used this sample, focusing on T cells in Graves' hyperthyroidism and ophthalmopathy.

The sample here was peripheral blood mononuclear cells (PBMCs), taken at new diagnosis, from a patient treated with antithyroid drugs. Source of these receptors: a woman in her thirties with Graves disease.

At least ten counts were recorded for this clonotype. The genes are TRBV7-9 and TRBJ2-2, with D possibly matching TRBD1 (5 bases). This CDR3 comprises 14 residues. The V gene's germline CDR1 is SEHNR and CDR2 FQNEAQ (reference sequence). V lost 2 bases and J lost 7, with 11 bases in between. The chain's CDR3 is CASSLTRDGGELFF. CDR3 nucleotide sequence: TGTGCCAGCAGCTTAACCAGGGATGGCGGGGAGCTGTTTTTT.

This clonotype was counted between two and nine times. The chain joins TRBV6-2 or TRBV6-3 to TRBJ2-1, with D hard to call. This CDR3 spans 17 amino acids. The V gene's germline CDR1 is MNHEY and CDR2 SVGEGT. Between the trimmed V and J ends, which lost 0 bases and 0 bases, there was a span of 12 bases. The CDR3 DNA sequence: TGTGCCAGCAGTTACTCGGATCACCCTAGCTCCTACAATGAGCAGTTCTTC. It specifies CASSYSDHPSSYNEQFF.

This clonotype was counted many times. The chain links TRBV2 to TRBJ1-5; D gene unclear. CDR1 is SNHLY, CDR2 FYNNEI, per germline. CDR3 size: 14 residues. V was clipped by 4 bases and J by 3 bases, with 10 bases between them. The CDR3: CASSGDTSNQPQHF. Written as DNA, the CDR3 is TGTGCCAGCAGTGGCGACACCTCCAATCAGCCCCAGCATTTT.

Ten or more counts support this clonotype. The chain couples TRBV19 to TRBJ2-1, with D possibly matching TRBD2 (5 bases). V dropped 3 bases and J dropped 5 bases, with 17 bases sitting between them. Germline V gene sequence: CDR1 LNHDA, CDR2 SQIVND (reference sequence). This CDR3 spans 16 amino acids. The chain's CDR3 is CASSISLYGVNNEQFF. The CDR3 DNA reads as TGTGCCAGTAGTATCTCTCTGTACGGGGTCAACAATGAGCAGTTCTTC.

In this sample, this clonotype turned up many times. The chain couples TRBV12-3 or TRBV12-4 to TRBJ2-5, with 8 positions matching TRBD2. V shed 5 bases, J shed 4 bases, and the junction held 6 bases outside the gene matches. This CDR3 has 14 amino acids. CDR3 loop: CASSTHGGGETQYF. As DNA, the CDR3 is TGTGCCAGCAGTACCCACGGGGGGGGAGAGACCCAGTACTTC.

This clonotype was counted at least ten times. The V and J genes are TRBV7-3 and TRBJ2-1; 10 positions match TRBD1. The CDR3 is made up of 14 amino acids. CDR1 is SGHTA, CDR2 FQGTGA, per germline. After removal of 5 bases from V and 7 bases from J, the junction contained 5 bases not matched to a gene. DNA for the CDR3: TGTGCCAGCAGCGAGGACAGGGGGGCGAATGAGCAGTTCTTC. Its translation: CASSEDRGANEQFF.

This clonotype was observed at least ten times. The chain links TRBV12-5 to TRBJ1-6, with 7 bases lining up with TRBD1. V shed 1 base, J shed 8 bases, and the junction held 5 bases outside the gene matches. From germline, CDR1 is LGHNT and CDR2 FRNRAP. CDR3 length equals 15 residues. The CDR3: CASGLGLGGDSPLHF. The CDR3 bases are TGTGCTAGTGGTTTGGGGTTAGGGGGCGATTCACCCCTCCACTTT. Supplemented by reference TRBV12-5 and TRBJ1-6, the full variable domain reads DARVTQTPRHKVTEMGQEVTMRCQPILGHNTVFWYRQTMMQGLELLAYFRNRAPLDDSGMPKDRFSAEMPDATLATLKIQPSEPRDSAVYFCASGLGLGGDSPLHFGNGTRLTVT.

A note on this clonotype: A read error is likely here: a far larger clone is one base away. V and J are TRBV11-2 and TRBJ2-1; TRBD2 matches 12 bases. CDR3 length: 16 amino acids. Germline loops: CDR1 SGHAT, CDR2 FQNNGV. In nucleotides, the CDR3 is TGTGCCAGCGGCTTACCGGCTAGCGGGGGGGCAAATGAGCAGTTCTTC. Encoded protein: CASGLPASGGANEQFF.

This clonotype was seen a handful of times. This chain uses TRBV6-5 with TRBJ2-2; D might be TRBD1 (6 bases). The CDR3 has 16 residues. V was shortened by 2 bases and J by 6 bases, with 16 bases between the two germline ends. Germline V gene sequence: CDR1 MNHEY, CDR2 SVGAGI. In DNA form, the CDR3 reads TGTGCCAGCAGTTACGGTCCAGGGGTGGCTGCCGGGGAGCTGTTTTTT. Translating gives CASSYGPGVAAGELFF.

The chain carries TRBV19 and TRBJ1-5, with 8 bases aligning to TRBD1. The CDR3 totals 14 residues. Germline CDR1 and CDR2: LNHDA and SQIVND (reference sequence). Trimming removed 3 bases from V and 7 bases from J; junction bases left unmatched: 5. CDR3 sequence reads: CASSIGQGVQPQHF. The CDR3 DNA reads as TGTGCCAGTAGTATTGGACAGGGTGTACAGCCCCAGCATTTT.

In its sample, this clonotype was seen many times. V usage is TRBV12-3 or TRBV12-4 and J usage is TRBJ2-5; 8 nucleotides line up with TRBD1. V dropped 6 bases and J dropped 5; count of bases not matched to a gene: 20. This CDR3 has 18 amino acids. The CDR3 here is CASSRTGGRGRLMETQYF. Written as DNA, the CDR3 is TGTGCCAGCAGCCGCACCGGAGGCAGGGGGCGCCTAATGGAGACCCAGTACTTC.

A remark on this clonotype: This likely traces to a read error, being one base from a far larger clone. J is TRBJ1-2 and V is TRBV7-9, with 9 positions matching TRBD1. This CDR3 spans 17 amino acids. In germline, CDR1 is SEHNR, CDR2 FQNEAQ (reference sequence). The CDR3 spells CASSLGTGLRANFGYTF. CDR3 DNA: TGTGCCAGCAGTTTGGGGACAGGGCTAAGAGCTAACTTTGGCTACACCTTC.

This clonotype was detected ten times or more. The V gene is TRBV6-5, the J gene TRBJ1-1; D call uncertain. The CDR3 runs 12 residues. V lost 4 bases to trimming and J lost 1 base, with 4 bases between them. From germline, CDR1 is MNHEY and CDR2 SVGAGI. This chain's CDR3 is CASSWGNTEAFF. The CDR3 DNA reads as TGTGCCAGCAGTTGGGGGAACACTGAAGCTTTCTTT.

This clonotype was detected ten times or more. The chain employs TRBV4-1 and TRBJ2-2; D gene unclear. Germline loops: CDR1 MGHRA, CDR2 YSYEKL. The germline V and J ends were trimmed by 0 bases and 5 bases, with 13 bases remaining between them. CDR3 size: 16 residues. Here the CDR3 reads CASSQEVGYSTGELFF. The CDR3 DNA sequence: TGCGCCAGCAGCCAAGAAGTGGGTTATAGTACCGGGGAGCTGTTTTTT.

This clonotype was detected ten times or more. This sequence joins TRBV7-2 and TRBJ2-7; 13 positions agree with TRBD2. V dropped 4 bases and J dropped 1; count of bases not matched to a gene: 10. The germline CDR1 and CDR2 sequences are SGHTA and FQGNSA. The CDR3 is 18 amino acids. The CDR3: CASSSPTSGRSISYEQYF. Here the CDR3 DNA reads TGTGCCAGCAGCTCGCCGACTAGCGGGAGGTCCATTTCCTACGAGCAGTACTTC.

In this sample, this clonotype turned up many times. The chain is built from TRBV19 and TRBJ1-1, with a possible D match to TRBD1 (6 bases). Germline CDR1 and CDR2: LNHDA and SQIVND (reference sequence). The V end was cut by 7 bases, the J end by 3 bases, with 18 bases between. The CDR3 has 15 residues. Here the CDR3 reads CASTSGIRGDTEAFF. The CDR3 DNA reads TGTGCCAGTACCTCAGGGATTAGGGGGGACACTGAAGCTTTCTTT.

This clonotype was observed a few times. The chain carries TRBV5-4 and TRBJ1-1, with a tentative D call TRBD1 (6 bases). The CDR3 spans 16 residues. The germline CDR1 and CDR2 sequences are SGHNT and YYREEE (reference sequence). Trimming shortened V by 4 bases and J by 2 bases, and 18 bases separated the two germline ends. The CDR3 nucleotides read TGTGCCAGCAGCAGGAAAGGGGACACACCTAACACTGAAGCTTTCTTT. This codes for CASSRKGDTPNTEAFF.

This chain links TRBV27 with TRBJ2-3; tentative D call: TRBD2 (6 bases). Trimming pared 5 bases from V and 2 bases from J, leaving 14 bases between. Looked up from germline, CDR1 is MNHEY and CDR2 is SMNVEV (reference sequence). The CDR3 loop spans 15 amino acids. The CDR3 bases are TGTGCCAGCAGTCCCCGGGACTCCCTCACAGATACGCAGTATTTT. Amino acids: CASSPRDSLTDTQYF.

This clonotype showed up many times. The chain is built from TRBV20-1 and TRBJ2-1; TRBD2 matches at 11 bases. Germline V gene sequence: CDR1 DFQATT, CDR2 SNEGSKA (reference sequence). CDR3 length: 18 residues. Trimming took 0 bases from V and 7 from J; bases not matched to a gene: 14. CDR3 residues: CSARDEGTSGTSANEQFF. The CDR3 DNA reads TGCAGTGCTAGAGACGAAGGGACTAGCGGAACGAGCGCAAATGAGCAGTTCTTC.

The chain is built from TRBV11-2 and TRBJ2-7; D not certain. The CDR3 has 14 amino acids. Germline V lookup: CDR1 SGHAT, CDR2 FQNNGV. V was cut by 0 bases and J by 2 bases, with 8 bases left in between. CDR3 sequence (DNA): TGTGCCAGCAGCTTAGACCGATCCACCTACGAGCAGTACTTC. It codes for CASSLDRSTYEQYF.

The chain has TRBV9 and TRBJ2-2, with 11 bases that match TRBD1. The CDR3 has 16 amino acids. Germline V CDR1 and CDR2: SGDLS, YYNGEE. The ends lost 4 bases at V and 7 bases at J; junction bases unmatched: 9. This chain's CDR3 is CASSLRTGGAGGELFF. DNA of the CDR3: TGTGCCAGCAGCTTGAGGACAGGGGGCGCCGGCGGGGAGCTGTTTTTT. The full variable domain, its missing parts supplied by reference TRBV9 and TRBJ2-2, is DSGVTQTPKHLITATGQRVTLRCSPRSGDLSVYWYQQSLDQGLQFLIQYYNGEERAKGNILERFSAQQFPDLHSELNLSSLELGDSALYFCASSLRTGGAGGELFFGEGSRLTVL.

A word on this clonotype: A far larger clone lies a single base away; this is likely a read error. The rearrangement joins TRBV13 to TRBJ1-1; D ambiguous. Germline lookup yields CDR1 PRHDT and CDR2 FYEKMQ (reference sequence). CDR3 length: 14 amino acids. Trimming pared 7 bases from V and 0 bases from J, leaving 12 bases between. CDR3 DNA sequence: TGTGCCAGCACCCCCCGGAGCCTGAACACTGAAGCTTTCTTT. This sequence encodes CASTPRSLNTEAFF.

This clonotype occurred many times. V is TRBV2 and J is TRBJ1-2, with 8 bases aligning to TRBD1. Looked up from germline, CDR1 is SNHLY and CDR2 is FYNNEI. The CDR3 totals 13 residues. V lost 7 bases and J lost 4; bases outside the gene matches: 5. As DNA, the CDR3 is TGTGCCAGCATGGACAGGGCAAGCTATGGCTACACCTTC. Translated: CASMDRASYGYTF.

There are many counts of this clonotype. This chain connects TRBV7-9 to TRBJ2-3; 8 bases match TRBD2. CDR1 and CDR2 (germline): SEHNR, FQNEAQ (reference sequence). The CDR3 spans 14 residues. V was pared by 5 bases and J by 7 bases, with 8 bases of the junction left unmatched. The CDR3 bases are TGTGCCAGCAGCCCAACAGCGGGAGTAAATACGCAGTATTTT. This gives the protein CASSPTAGVNTQYF.

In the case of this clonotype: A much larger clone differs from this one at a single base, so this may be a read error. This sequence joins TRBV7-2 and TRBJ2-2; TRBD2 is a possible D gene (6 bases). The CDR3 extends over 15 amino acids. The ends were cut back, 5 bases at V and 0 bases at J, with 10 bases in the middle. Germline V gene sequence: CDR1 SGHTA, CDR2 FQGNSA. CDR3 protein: CASSLRGTNTGELFF. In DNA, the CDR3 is TGTGCCAGCAGCCTTCGGGGGACGAACACCGGGGAGCTGTTTTTT. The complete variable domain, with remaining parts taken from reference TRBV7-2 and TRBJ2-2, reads GAGVSQSPSNKVTEKGKDVELRCDPISGHTALYWYRQSLGQGLEFLIYFQGNSAPDKSGLPSDRFSAERTGGSVSTLTIQRTQQEDSAVYLCASSLRGTNTGELFFGEGSRLTVL.

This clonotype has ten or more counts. CDR3 sequence: CASSQVRGSSEAFF. CDR3 bases: TGCGCCAGCAGCCAAGTCAGGGGATCGTCAGAAGCTTTCTTT. The chain carries TRBV4-1 and TRBJ1-1; a possible D gene is TRBD1 (6 bases). Trimming left V 1 base short and J 8 bases short, with 14 bases between. Germline lookup yields CDR1 MGHRA and CDR2 YSYEKL. The CDR3 runs 14 residues.

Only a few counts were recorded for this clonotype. The CDR3 here is CASSLPGAGVNTEAFF. DNA of the CDR3: TGTGCCAGCAGCTTACCCGGGGCAGGGGTGAACACTGAAGCTTTCTTT. The chain joins TRBV11-2 to TRBJ1-1, with D perhaps matching TRBD1 (6 bases). The CDR3 spans 16 residues. Germline V CDR1 and CDR2: SGHAT, FQNNGV. V was pared by 2 bases and J by 0 bases, with 13 bases between.

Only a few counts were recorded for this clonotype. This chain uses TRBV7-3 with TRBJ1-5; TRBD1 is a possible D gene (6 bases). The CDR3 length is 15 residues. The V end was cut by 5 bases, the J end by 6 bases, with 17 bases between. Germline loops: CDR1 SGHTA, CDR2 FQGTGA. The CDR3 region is CASSLDGQNGQPQHF. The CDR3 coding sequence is TGTGCCAGCAGCCTAGACGGACAGAATGGTCAGCCCCAGCATTTT.